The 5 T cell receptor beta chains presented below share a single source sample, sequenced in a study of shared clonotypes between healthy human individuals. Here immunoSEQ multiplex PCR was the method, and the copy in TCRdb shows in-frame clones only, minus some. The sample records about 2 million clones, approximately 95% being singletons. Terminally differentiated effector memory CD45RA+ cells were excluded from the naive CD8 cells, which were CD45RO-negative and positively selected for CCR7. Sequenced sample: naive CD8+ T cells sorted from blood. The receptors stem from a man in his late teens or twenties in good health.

This CDR3 reads CASSPTQNSYEQYF. The CDR3, as DNA: TGTGCCAGCAGCCCGACCCAGAATTCCTACGAGCAGTACTTC. The chain links TRBV5-4 to TRBJ2-7; D is unresolved. This CDR3 contains 14 residues. V lost 4 bases and J 1 base, leaving 12 bases between the germline ends. In germline, CDR1 is SGHNT, CDR2 YYREEE (reference sequence).

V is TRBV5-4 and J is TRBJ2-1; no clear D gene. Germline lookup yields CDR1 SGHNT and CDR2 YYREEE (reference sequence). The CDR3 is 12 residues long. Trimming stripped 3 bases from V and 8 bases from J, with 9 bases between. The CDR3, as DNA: TGTGCCAGCAGCTCCCTCTCCCATGAGCAGTTCTTC. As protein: CASSSLSHEQFF. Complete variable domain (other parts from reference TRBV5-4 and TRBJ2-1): ETGVTQSPTHLIKTRGQQVTLRCSSQSGHNTVSWYQQALGQGPQFIFQYYREEENGRGNFPPRFSGLQFPNYSSELNVNALELDDSALYLCASSSLSHEQFFGPGTRLTVL.

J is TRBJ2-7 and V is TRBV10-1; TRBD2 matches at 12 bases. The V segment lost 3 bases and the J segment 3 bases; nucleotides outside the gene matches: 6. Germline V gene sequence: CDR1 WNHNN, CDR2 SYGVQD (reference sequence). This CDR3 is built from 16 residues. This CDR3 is CASSEQPTSGSYEQYF. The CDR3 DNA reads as TGCGCCAGCAGTGAACAACCGACTAGCGGGAGCTACGAGCAGTACTTC.

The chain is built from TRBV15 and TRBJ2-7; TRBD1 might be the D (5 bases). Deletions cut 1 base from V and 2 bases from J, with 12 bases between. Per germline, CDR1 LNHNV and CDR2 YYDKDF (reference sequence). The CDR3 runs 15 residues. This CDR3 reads CATSRVLGVTYEQYF. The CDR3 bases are TGTGCCACCAGCAGAGTGCTAGGGGTTACCTACGAGCAGTACTTC. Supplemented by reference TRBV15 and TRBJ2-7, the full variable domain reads DAMVIQNPRYQVTQFGKPVTLSCSQTLNHNVMYWYQQKSSQAPKLLFHYYDKDFNNEADTPDNFQSRRPNTSFCFLDIRSPGLGDTAMYLCATSRVLGVTYEQYFGPGTRLTVT.

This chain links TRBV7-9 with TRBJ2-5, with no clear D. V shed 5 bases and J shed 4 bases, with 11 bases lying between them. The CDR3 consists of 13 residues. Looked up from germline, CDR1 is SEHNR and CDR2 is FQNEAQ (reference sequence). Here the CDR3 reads CASSPYLTETQYF. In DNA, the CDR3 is TGTGCCAGCAGCCCCTACTTGACAGAGACCCAGTACTTC.